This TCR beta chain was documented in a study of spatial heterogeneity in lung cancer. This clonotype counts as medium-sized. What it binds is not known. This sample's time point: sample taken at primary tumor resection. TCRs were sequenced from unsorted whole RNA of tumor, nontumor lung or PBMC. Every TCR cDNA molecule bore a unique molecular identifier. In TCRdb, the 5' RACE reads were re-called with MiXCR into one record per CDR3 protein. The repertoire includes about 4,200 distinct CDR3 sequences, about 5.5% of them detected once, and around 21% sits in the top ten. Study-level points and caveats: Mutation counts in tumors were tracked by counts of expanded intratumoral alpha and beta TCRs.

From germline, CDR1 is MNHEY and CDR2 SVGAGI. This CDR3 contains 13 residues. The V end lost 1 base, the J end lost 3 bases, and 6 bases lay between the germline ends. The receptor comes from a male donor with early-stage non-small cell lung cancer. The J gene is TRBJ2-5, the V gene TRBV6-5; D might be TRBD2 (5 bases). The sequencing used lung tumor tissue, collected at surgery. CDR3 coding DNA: TGTGCCAGCAGTTACTTGGGAGAAGAGACCCAGTACTTC. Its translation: CASSYLGEETQYF.